The source of this TCR beta chain is a study of long-term antiretroviral therapy in people with HIV. Study-wide results and limits: ART adherence, viral resistance and therapy changes went undocumented. Collection of the blood, which took place between about 2004 and 2018, possibly occurred under older ART regimens. With ART, diversity went up but was still lower than in transplant donor controls.

About this clone itself: The antigen is undetermined.

They ran version v3.0 of the immunoSEQ assay at survey level. Profiled with immunoSEQ multiplex PCR; TCRdb holds only in-frame clones, not every one. The data show around 9,000 clones, around 77% seen once. This receptor was obtained from a man under 40 with HIV. Specimen: unsorted PBMCs, collected 0.4 years before starting antiretroviral therapy.

For the CDR3, the DNA is TGTGCCAGCAGCCGCTTTGCAGGGGACACTGAAGCTTTCTTT. Translation: CASSRFAGDTEAFF. J is TRBJ1-1 and V is TRBV11-2; perhaps TRBD1 as D (6 bases). This CDR3 spans 14 amino acids. V was clipped by 5 bases and J by 3 bases, with 13 bases between them. Germline V gene lookup returns CDR1 SGHAT and CDR2 FQNNGV.